The rows below give T cell receptor beta chains drawn from one sample of a study of read filtering for tumor transcriptome and immune sequencing. TCRdb fed the reads into MiXCR, producing one record per CDR3 protein. The sample has some 130,000 distinct CDR3 sequences; approximately 12% are singletons. Material: a population of CD138-negative cells sorted from bone marrow. The receptors shown here come from a donor aged 40 or over with multiple myeloma. CDR3s include the opening cysteine and the closing phenylalanine or tryptophan. The D gene is left open where the match is weak. Expanded clones get a size class; other rows say once, few or many, or leave the size out.

d_call j_call clone_size v_call cdr3_nt cdr3_aa
TRBD1 TRBJ2-7 - TRBV2 TGTGCCAGCATTAACGGGACAGGGCCCTACGAGCAGTACTTC CASINGTGPYEQYF
- TRBJ2-2 many TRBV11-2 TGTGCCAGCCATCGCGAGGGGGCCGGGGAGCTGTTTTTT CASHREGAGELFF
TRBD1 TRBJ1-1 many TRBV18 TGTGCCAGCTCACCACCGCAGGGGGGAAACACTGAAGCTTTCTTT CASSPPQGGNTEAFF
- TRBJ2-2 - TRBV27 TGTGCCAGCAGTTTATGTGAAGGTCCGAACACCGGGGAGCTGTTTTTT CASSLCEGPNTGELFF
- TRBJ1-5 many TRBV6-1 TGTGCCAGCAGTCCCCTTTACGTCAATCAGCCCCAGCATTTT CASSPLYVNQPQHF
TRBD1 TRBJ2-7 - TRBV25-1 TGTGCCAGCAGTGAAAAACAGGGGGGCGAGCAGTACTTC CASSEKQGGEQYF
- TRBJ2-7 many TRBV7-8 TGTGCCAGCAGCTCCGCCAGACTTGTTTACGAGCAGTACTTC CASSSARLVYEQYF
- TRBJ1-1 many TRBV14 TGTGCCAGCAGCCAACGGCCAACGAACACTGAAGCTTTCTTT CASSQRPTNTEAFF
TRBD1 TRBJ1-1 many TRBV29-1 TGCAGCGGTTCCCCGGGACAGGGTTCGGCTGAAGCTTTCTTT CSGSPGQGSAEAFF
TRBD1 TRBJ2-6 many TRBV6-5 TGTGCCAGCAGGGGGGGACAGGGGGCGCGAGGGGCCAACGTCCTGACTTTC CASRGGQGARGANVLTF
TRBD2 TRBJ2-1 many TRBV20-1 TGCAGTGCTAGAGGCCCAGCGGGAGTGTATGGTGAGCAGTTCTTC CSARGPAGVYGEQFF
TRBD2 TRBJ2-1 many TRBV27 TGTGCCAGCAGTGCCCGGACTAGCGGGGTGAATGAGCAGTTCTTC CASSARTSGVNEQFF
- TRBJ1-4 many TRBV5-8 TGTGCCAGCAGCTTGAAGGGGTCGGGCAATGAAAAACTGTTTTTT CASSLKGSGNEKLFF
- TRBJ1-5 many TRBV6-5 TGTGCCAGCAGCCGTATACAGGGAGGCGATCAGCCCCAGCATTTT CASSRIQGGDQPQHF
- TRBJ2-1 many TRBV29-1 TGCAGCGTTGAAGTGGTGAGCTACAATGAGCAGTTCTTC CSVEVVSYNEQFF
- TRBJ2-2 few TRBV19 TGTGCCACGCACCGGACAGAGAACACCGGGGAGCTGTTTTTT CATHRTENTGELFF
- TRBJ2-1 few TRBV12-3/TRBV12-4 TGTGCAAGCAGTGAGGGAGAGGAGCAGTTCTTC CASSEGEEQFF
- TRBJ2-7 - TRBV6-5 TGTGCCAGCAGTTACTCGAAAGTAGGCAGATCCTACGAGCAGTACTTC CASSYSKVGRSYEQYF
TRBD2 TRBJ2-5 many TRBV20-1 TGCAGTGCTATTGGACTAGCGGGAGTTCTAGAGACCCAGTACTTC CSAIGLAGVLETQYF
- TRBJ1-3 few TRBV6-2/TRBV6-3 TGTGCCAGCAGCCAACAGGATCCCTCTGGAGACACCATATATTTT CASSQQDPSGDTIYF
TRBD1 TRBJ1-1 - TRBV3-1 TGTGCCAGCAGCCACAGAGGACAGGGGGGCACTGAAGCTTTCTTT CASSHRGQGGTEAFF
- TRBJ2-5 many TRBV29-1 TGCAGCGTCGACGGCGGTCGTGGGGAGACCCAGTACTTC CSVDGGRGETQYF
TRBD2 TRBJ2-1 many TRBV6-6 TGTGCCAGCAGTTACTCTCCGGGGACTAGCGGGACGAGCTCCTACAATGAGCAGTTCTTC CASSYSPGTSGTSSYNEQFF
- TRBJ1-1 many TRBV5-4 TGTGCCAGCAGCTTTGACAGGAACACTGAAGCTTTCTTT CASSFDRNTEAFF
- TRBJ2-3 many TRBV7-2 TGTGCCAGCAGCTTTCATCCAGATACGCAGTATTTT CASSFHPDTQYF
- TRBJ1-1 - TRBV20-1 TGCAGTGCTAGACCAACGGTCTTGAACACTGAAGCTTTCTTT CSARPTVLNTEAFF
TRBD2 TRBJ2-7 many TRBV20-1 TGCAGTGCTAGAGATCGGGAGGGCCTCTACGAGCAGTACTTC CSARDREGLYEQYF
TRBD2 TRBJ2-1 many TRBV12-3/TRBV12-4 TGTGCCAGCCAGCGGGAGGGGCCCTTGGAGCAGTTCTTC CASQREGPLEQFF
TRBD1 TRBJ1-2 many TRBV5-6 TGTGCCAGCAGCTTACCCGGGACAGAGTATGGCTACACCTTC CASSLPGTEYGYTF
TRBD2 TRBJ2-5 - TRBV11-3 TGTGCCAGCAGCCCCGTGAAGACTAGCGGTCCCCAAGAGACCCAGTACTTC CASSPVKTSGPQETQYF
TRBD2 TRBJ2-1 many TRBV7-2 TGTGCCAGCAGCTTAGCGCCCACGGGAGGTGCTCCGGTCTTC CASSLAPTGGAPVF
- TRBJ2-3 many TRBV28 TGTGCCAGCAGTAATTTGCGGGAAGACCACACAGATACGCAGTATTTT CASSNLREDHTDTQYF
- TRBJ1-1 many TRBV5-1 TGCGCCAGCAGCTTCCATTCCGGGGATGACAGATCCGGAGCTTTCTTT CASSFHSGDDRSGAFF
- TRBJ1-5 - TRBV3-1 TGTGCCAGCAGCCAGGACAGCGTACAGCCCCAGAATTTT CASSQDSVQPQNF
- TRBJ2-1 many TRBV12-3/TRBV12-4 TGTGCCAGCAGTCTGACCGGATCCTACAATGAGCAGTTCTTC CASSLTGSYNEQFF
- TRBJ1-3 - TRBV7-9 TGTGCCAGCAGTCGAACCGGGAACACCATATATTTT CASSRTGNTIYF
- TRBJ1-1 many TRBV5-6 TGTGCCAGCAGCTCCCCGGGCGCCATGAACACTGAAGCTTTCTTT CASSSPGAMNTEAFF
- TRBJ2-7 many TRBV6-1 TGTGCCAGCAGTGAAGCCGGTTTCGAGCAGTACTTC CASSEAGFEQYF
- TRBJ1-5 - TRBV30 TGTGCCTGGGGGAAGGCCGGCGATCAGCCCCAGCATTTT CAWGKAGDQPQHF
- TRBJ1-4 many TRBV20-1 TGCAGTGCTAGTAGCAGGCCACATGAAAAACTGTTTTTT CSASSRPHEKLFF
- TRBJ2-2 many TRBV19 TGTGCCAGTAGTCCGGGACACACGAACACCGGGGAGCTGTTTTTT CASSPGHTNTGELFF
- TRBJ2-1 many TRBV2 TGTGCCAGCAGTGTTGATGTTGGTGTTGCACTAGATCTCAATGAGCAGTTCTTC CASSVDVGVALDLNEQFF
- TRBJ1-1 many TRBV28 TGTGCCAGCACCACCTACCCCCGGGGGAACACTGAAGCTTTCTTT CASTTYPRGNTEAFF